The sequence of this T cell receptor beta chain was determined in a study of read filtering for tumor transcriptome and immune sequencing. Study conclusions and caveats: RNA-seq captured clonotypes less deeply and reliably than IR-seq.

In this sample, this clonotype turned up many times. Its antigen remains unidentified. Molecular barcoded adaptors covering alpha/delta and beta/gamma chains were used on approximately 400 ng RNA. A single record per CDR3 protein comes from TCRdb applying MiXCR to the reads. The sample lists tens of thousands of distinct CDR3 sequences; about 20% were seen once. Material: a population of CD138-negative cells sorted from bone marrow. The TCR was taken from a donor aged 40 or over with multiple myeloma.

The CDR3 bases are TGTGCCAGCAGTTTCTTCGGGACCAAAGGGACCGGGGAGCTGTTTTTT. Amino acids: CASSFFGTKGTGELFF. The V call is TRBV28, the J call TRBJ2-2; D may match TRBD1 or TRBD2 (5 bases each). The CDR3 length is 16 residues. Trimming removed 3 bases from V and 5 bases from J, with 16 bases in between. Germline V lookup: CDR1 MDHEN, CDR2 SYDVKM.